The entry below describes one T cell receptor beta chain. Antigen: not known. The authors made TCR cDNA by 5'RACE template switching, adding a universal primer site and UMIs. TCRdb re-analysed the 5' RACE reads in MiXCR, keeping a single row per CDR3 protein. The sample lists 110,000 to 150,000 distinct CDR3 sequences, about 6.2% seen once, with over 0.55% in the top ten. The data were obtained in a study of T cells after yellow fever vaccination. Whole-study findings and limits: Contaminating bulk clonotypes could be abundant in FACS-sorted repertoires.

This TCR was sampled from a man aged 25 to 40 who received the YFV17D yellow fever vaccine. Sequencing used CD4+ T cells sorted from PBMCs, obtained 10 days after the yellow fever booster vaccination.

CDR3 amino acids: CASSLTPRAYEQYF. The CDR3 DNA follows: TGTGCCAGCAGTTTAACGCCTCGGGCCTACGAGCAGTACTTC. This chain connects TRBV12-3 or TRBV12-4 to TRBJ2-7; D is uncertain. The V end lost 2 bases, the J end lost 2 bases, and 10 bases lay between the germline ends. The CDR3 has 14 amino acids.